Shown below are 20 T cell receptor beta chains from a single sample sequenced in a study of cytomegalovirus exposure and HLA in healthy donors. Using immunoSEQ multiplex PCR, the repertoire was profiled, and TCRdb retains in-frame clones only, with some absent. This table holds about 110,000 clones, about nine tenths found once. Sequencing used PBMCs. The source of these receptors is a woman younger than 35 in good health and CMV-seronegative.

The chain combines TRBV7-9 with TRBJ2-2; maybe TRBD1 (6 bases). CDR3 length equals 14 residues. With 5 bases removed from V and 4 bases from J, the gap between germline ends came to 11 bases. Germline CDR1 and CDR2: SEHNR and FQNEAQ (reference sequence). The CDR3 bases are TGTGCCAGCAGCCCCACGGACAGCACCGGGGAGCTGTTTTTT. Protein sequence: CASSPTDSTGELFF.

The rearrangement uses TRBV5-6 and TRBJ1-5, with D possibly being TRBD1 (6 bases). Germline V gene data show CDR1 as SGHDT and CDR2 as YYEEEE. The CDR3 consists of 15 residues. The V and J ends lost 1 base and 3 bases respectively, with 11 bases between them. CDR3 in amino acids: CASSLTGWDNQPQHF. The CDR3 region has the DNA TGTGCCAGCAGCTTGACAGGGTGGGACAATCAGCCCCAGCATTTT. Full variable domain (missing parts from reference TRBV5-6 and TRBJ1-5): DAGVTQSPTHLIKTRGQQVTLRCSPKSGHDTVSWYQQALGQGPQFIFQYYEEEERQRGNFPDRFSGHQFPNYSSELNVNALLLGDSALYLCASSLTGWDNQPQHFGDGTRLSIL.

The chain is built from TRBV7-2 and TRBJ1-2; D remains unclear. The CDR3 runs 14 residues. Looked up from germline, CDR1 is SGHTA and CDR2 is FQGNSA. V dropped 1 base and J dropped 5 bases, with 11 bases sitting between them. In DNA, the CDR3 is TGTGCCAGCAGCTTAGATATGGGCAGTTATGGCTACACCTTC. It translates to CASSLDMGSYGYTF.

The chain uses TRBV6-5 and TRBJ1-4, with 9 bases fitting TRBD1. V lost 6 bases, J lost 7 bases, and 9 bases stayed unmatched. The CDR3 spans 15 residues. The germline CDR1 and CDR2 sequences are MNHEY and SVGAGI. The CDR3 DNA sequence: TGTGCCAGCAGCCGCACAGGGGGCAACGGTGAAAAACTGTTTTTT. Translation: CASSRTGGNGEKLFF.

The V gene is TRBV15, the J gene TRBJ2-1, with a tentative D call TRBD1 (5 bases). Trimming removed 0 bases at V and 7 bases at J, with 10 bases between. This CDR3 spans 14 amino acids. Germline CDR1 reads LNHNV; CDR2 reads YYDKDF (reference sequence). Written as DNA, the CDR3 is TGTGCCACCAGCAGAGACCTAGGGGTGAATGAGCAGTTCTTC. It encodes CATSRDLGVNEQFF.

The chain recombines TRBV10-3 with TRBJ2-7; 10 nucleotides line up with TRBD2. The CDR3 has 17 residues. CDR1 and CDR2 (germline): ENHRY, SYGVKD. Trimming took 8 bases from V and 5 from J; bases not matched to a gene: 18. The CDR3 DNA reads TGTGCCATCCGGGGAGGGATGGGAGCGGGAGGGCCCCACGAGCAGTACTTC. Amino acid sequence: CAIRGGMGAGGPHEQYF.

The CDR3 loop reads CASSLDSLNYGYTF. The CDR3 nucleotides are TGTGCCAGCAGCTTGGATAGCCTTAACTATGGCTACACCTTC. The chain combines TRBV5-6 with TRBJ1-2; D remains ambiguous. With 0 bases removed from V and 1 base from J, the gap between germline ends came to 7 bases. From germline, CDR1 is SGHDT and CDR2 YYEEEE. The CDR3 has 14 residues.

The V call is TRBV5-1, the J call TRBJ2-3; 8 nucleotides agree with TRBD2. J was trimmed by 4 bases and V by 4 bases; bases with no gene match: 11. The CDR3 is made up of 16 amino acids. Germline V gene sequence: CDR1 SGHRS, CDR2 YFSETQ. CDR3: CASSPAGGGGADTQYF. The CDR3 nucleotides are TGCGCCAGCAGCCCCGCCGGGGGGGGCGGTGCAGATACGCAGTATTTT.

V is TRBV13 and J is TRBJ1-2, with unresolved D. Germline CDR1 PRHDT, CDR2 FYEKMQ (reference sequence). CDR3 length: 14 amino acids. Trimming pared 3 bases from V and 6 bases from J, leaving 14 bases between. CDR3 nucleotides: TGTGCCAGCAGCTTGGCCCTGGCAATGGATGGCTACACCTTC. Translated, it gives CASSLALAMDGYTF.

The chain combines TRBV9 with TRBJ1-1; D not certain. V lost 3 bases and J 4 bases, leaving 10 bases between the germline ends. Per germline, CDR1 SGDLS and CDR2 YYNGEE. This CDR3 is 13 amino acids long. DNA of the CDR3: TGTGCCAGCAGCGAACAAGTACGCACTGAAGCTTTCTTT. It encodes CASSEQVRTEAFF.

This chain links TRBV19 with TRBJ2-1; 12 bases agree with TRBD2. The length of the CDR3 is 15 residues. Looked up from germline, CDR1 is LNHDA and CDR2 is SQIVND (reference sequence). V lost 4 bases to trimming and J lost 4 bases; unmatched junction nucleotides: 2. The CDR3, as DNA: TGTGCCAGTAGTAGGCTAGCGGGGGGGTACAATGAGCAGTTCTTC. It codes for CASSRLAGGYNEQFF.

This clone is a singleton in its sample. This chain links TRBV6-5 with TRBJ2-3, with TRBD2 as a possible D gene (5 bases). Trimming took 4 bases from V and 0 from J, leaving 11 bases between them. Germline values: CDR1 MNHEY, CDR2 SVGAGI. This CDR3 region has 15 residues. CDR3 protein: CASSFKRPSTDTQYF. The CDR3 DNA sequence: TGTGCCAGCAGTTTCAAGCGGCCTAGCACAGATACGCAGTATTTT.

This clone has a single count. The V and J genes are TRBV4-1 and TRBJ1-5; 7 bases are shared with TRBD1. The CDR3 is 17 amino acids. V was clipped by 1 base and J by 6 bases; unmatched bases: 12. CDR1 is MGHRA and CDR2 is YSYEKL in the germline V gene. The CDR3, as DNA: TGCGCCAGCAGCCAAGTTGGACAGGCGATCTTTAGTCAGCCCCAGCATTTT. Amino acids: CASSQVGQAIFSQPQHF.

The chain uses TRBV18 and TRBJ1-2; D perhaps matches TRBD1 (6 bases). V was pared by 3 bases and J by 3 bases, with 14 bases between. The CDR3 is 15 residues long. CDR1 and CDR2 from the germline V gene are KGHSH and LQKENI. Here the CDR3 DNA reads TGTGCCAGCTCACCGGTGGGGGCAGCCCACTATGGCTACACCTTC. This codes for CASSPVGAAHYGYTF.

This sequence joins TRBV7-6 and TRBJ2-5; 12 nucleotides align to TRBD2. The germline V gene encodes CDR1 SGHVS and CDR2 FNYEAQ. The trim removed 6 bases at V and 1 base at J, leaving 3 bases unmatched. The CDR3 runs 15 residues. In DNA, the CDR3 is TGTGCCAGCAGACGACTAGCGGGAGTCCAAGAGACCCAGTACTTC. It translates to CASRRLAGVQETQYF. Variable domain in full (rest from reference TRBV7-6 and TRBJ2-5): GAGVSQSPRYKVTKRGQDVALRCDPISGHVSLYWYRQALGQGPEFLTYFNYEAQQDKSGLPNDRFSAERPEGSISTLTIQRTEQRDSAMYRCASRRLAGVQETQYFGPGTRLLVL.

The DNA of the CDR3 is TGTGCCAGTAGAAGCGGGGGGTACAATGAGCAGTTCTTC. This gives the protein CASRSGGYNEQFF. The chain links TRBV19 to TRBJ2-1; 9 positions match TRBD2. After removal of 6 bases from V and 4 bases from J, the junction contained 1 base not matched to a gene. Germline-derived CDR1 and CDR2 are LNHDA and SQIVND (reference sequence). CDR3 size: 13 residues.

The chain carries TRBV4-1 and TRBJ1-5; D might be TRBD1 (5 bases). The CDR3 extends over 17 amino acids. Trimming took off 3 bases at V and 1 base at J, with 16 bases between the two ends. Germline V lookup: CDR1 MGHRA, CDR2 YSYEKL. The CDR3 region has the DNA TGCGCCAGCAGCCAGGGTACCTCAGGGAAGAGCAATCAGCCCCAGCATTTT. The encoded protein is CASSQGTSGKSNQPQHF.

The rearrangement uses TRBV5-1 and TRBJ2-7, with TRBD2 matching over 7 bases. This CDR3 has 15 amino acids. V shed 0 bases, J shed 4 bases, and the junction held 7 bases outside the gene matches. The germline gives CDR1 SGHRS, CDR2 YFSETQ. CDR3 sequence: CASSLAGREGYEQYF. The CDR3 DNA follows: TGCGCCAGCAGCTTGGCGGGCAGGGAGGGATACGAGCAGTACTTC. Looking up the rest from reference TRBV5-1 and TRBJ2-7 gives the full variable domain: KAGVTQTPRYLIKTRGQQVTLSCSPISGHRSVSWYQQTPGQGLQFLFEYFSETQRNKGNFPGRFSGRQFSNSRSEMNVSTLELGDSALYLCASSLAGREGYEQYFGPGTRLTVT.

A note on this clone: At one end the junction does not follow the germline gene, possibly because of a read error. Here the CDR3 DNA reads TGTGCCAGCAGTTACTCGGCCGGCCTGCCCCTTGCGGCTTTC. It specifies CASSYSAGLPLAAF. This chain links TRBV6-5 with TRBJ2-6; D gene unclear. Germline V gives CDR1 MNHEY, CDR2 SVGAGI. The CDR3 covers 14 residues.

As regards this clone: Germline and junction disagree at one end, which may indicate a read error. V and J are TRBV7-7 and TRBJ2-1; 7 positions agree with TRBD2. This CDR3 is built from 15 residues. Germline V gene sequence: CDR1 SSHAT, CDR2 FNYEAQ (reference sequence). In DNA form, the CDR3 reads TGTGCTAGCAGCCGGGACTATAGCTCCTACAATGAGCAGTTCTTC. This codes for CASSRDYSSYNEQFF.